One sample yielded the 28 T cell receptor beta chains listed below, sequenced in a study of tumor and adjacent non-tumor tissue in lung cancer. The library came from three nested PCR rounds adapted from ARM-PCR protocols. TCRdb recomputed calls from the multiplex PCR reads with MiXCR, one row per CDR3 protein. The sample contains about 110,000 distinct CDR3 sequences, approximately 80% of which appear only once. No cell sorting was done before RNA was extracted from the tissue. Sequenced material: lung tumor tissue. These receptors all stem from a man in his 70s with non-small cell lung cancer.

About this clonotype itself: Without the conserved terminal phenylalanine or tryptophan, this CDR3 likely stems from a read error. The limits of the CDR3 on the DNA are not certain, so only TCRdb's listed CDR3 is given. This chain links TRBV20-1 with TRBJ2-1; no check of the table's D call, TRBD1, against the DNA was made. The CDR3 adds up to 12 amino acids, both ends counted. CDR1 is DFQATT and CDR2 is SNEGSKA in the germline V gene (reference sequence). CDR3 protein: CSSGTGTNEQFL.

Regarding this clonotype: The junction shows a germline mismatch at one end, possibly a read error. The chain has TRBV28 and TRBJ2-1, with D possibly matching TRBD2 (6 bases). The germline V gene encodes CDR1 MDHEN and CDR2 SYDVKM. The CDR3 sequence is 14 residues long. The CDR3 DNA reads as TGTGCCAGCAGTAACCCGGGGGTGAGGGATGAACAGTTCTTC. Translation gives CASSNPGVRDEQFF. Together with reference TRBV28 and TRBJ2-1, the CDR3 gives the full variable domain: DVKVTQSSRYLVKRTGEKVFLECVQDMDHENMFWYRQDPGLGLRLIYFSYDVKMKEKGDIPEGYSVSREKKERFSLILESASTNQTSMYLCASSNPGVRDEQFFGPGTRLTVL.

In the case of this clonotype: Since no conserved phenylalanine or tryptophan closes the CDR3, a read error is the likely cause. The V gene is TRBV11-2, the J gene TRBJ1-1; maybe TRBD1 (5 bases). This CDR3 has 14 residues. Germline assignment: CDR1 SGHAT and CDR2 FQNNGV. The CDR3 spells CASTRAGGNSEAFV. As DNA, the CDR3 is TGTGCCAGCACTAGGGCGGGGGGGAACTCTGAGGCTTTCGTT.

Worth noting for this clonotype: An end of the junction differs from the germline gene, which may be a read error. This rearrangement joins TRBV12-3 or TRBV12-4 to TRBJ2-3, with TRBD2 matching 9 bases. The CDR3 has 14 residues. DNA for the CDR3: TGTGCCAACAGTTTTAGCGGGGGAGGAGATACGCAGTATTTT. Amino acid sequence: CANSFSGGGDTQYF.

A note on this clonotype: A junction boundary mismatches the germline segment, possibly from a read error. The genes are TRBV7-9 and TRBJ2-7; D unresolved. Germline values: CDR1 SEHNR, CDR2 FQNEAQ (reference sequence). This CDR3 region has 12 residues. The CDR3 region has the DNA TGTGCGAGCAGCTCCGGCTTGACAAGAAAGTACTTC. Translation gives CASSSGLTRKYF.

About this clonotype itself: A much larger clone sits a single nucleotide away, making a read error possible. The J gene is TRBJ2-1, the V gene TRBV25-1; tentative D call: TRBD1 (6 bases). Germline-derived CDR1 and CDR2 are MGHDK and SYGVNS. This CDR3 has 11 residues. This CDR3 reads CVSRGFREQFF. In DNA form, the CDR3 reads TGTGTCAGCAGGGGCTTTAGGGAGCAGTTCTTC.

Comments on this clonotype: This sequence may be a read error, since a much larger clone differs from it by one base. The CDR3 carries no conserved terminal phenylalanine or tryptophan, so it likely arises from a read error. V gene TRBV7-8 combines with J gene TRBJ2-7; D unresolved. From germline, CDR1 is SGHVS and CDR2 FQNEAQ. V was trimmed by 5 bases and J by 4 bases, leaving 6 bases between them. The CDR3 has 11 amino acids. The CDR3 region has the DNA TGTGCCAGCAGCGAGAAATACGAGCAGTACATC. Translating gives CASSEKYEQYI.

Of note for this clonotype: The CDR3 ends on some other residue instead of the conserved phenylalanine or tryptophan, so this is likely a read error. The chain joins TRBV29-1 to TRBJ2-3; D remains ambiguous. The CDR3 length is 12 residues. Germline V gene lookup returns CDR1 SQVTM and CDR2 ANQGSEA. The germline V and J ends were trimmed by 3 bases and 4 bases, with 8 bases remaining between them. The CDR3 DNA reads TGCAGCGTTGATATGGGCGCAGATACGCAGTATATT. Translation gives CSVDMGADTQYI.

This clonotype was seen a few times. This may be a read error: a much more frequent sequence differs by one nucleotide. The V call is TRBV18, the J call TRBJ2-7; the D gene is possibly TRBD2 (6 bases). Trimming removed 5 bases at V and 6 bases at J, with 14 bases between. CDR3 length equals 13 residues. Germline V gene data show CDR1 as KGHSH and CDR2 as LQKENI. In DNA, the CDR3 is TGTGCCAGCTCATCAACGCGGGGCGGCGAGCAGTACTTC. Encoded protein: CASSSTRGGEQYF.

The sample holds one count of this clonotype. At one of its ends the junction is not consistent with the germline gene, which may arise from a read error. The rearrangement uses TRBV28 and TRBJ2-2; D gene unclear. Germline lookup yields CDR1 MDHEN and CDR2 SYDVKM. This CDR3 region has 15 residues. The CDR3 spells CANSLMSSNTGELFF. The DNA for the CDR3 is TGTGCCAACAGTTTAATGAGCTCGAACACCGGGGAGCTGTTTTTT.

Remarks on this clonotype: A much larger clone is a single base away; this may be a read error. The V call is TRBV28, the J call TRBJ2-1; tentatively, D is TRBD2 (6 bases). With 4 bases removed from V and 7 bases from J, the gap between germline ends came to 20 bases. Germline CDR1 and CDR2: MDHEN and SYDVKM. The CDR3 is made up of 16 amino acids. For the CDR3, the DNA is TGTGCCAGCAGTTCGAACTGGAGGGCCATTGGGAATGAGCAGTTCTTC. Protein: CASSSNWRAIGNEQFF.

About this clonotype itself: One end of the junction fails to match germline, which may point to a read error. The V gene is TRBV29-1, the J gene TRBJ1-2; D remains unclear. CDR3 length: 16 amino acids. Per the germline V gene, CDR1 is SQVTM and CDR2 is ANQGSEA. The CDR3 loop is CSVVPYQSSGDDAYTF. The DNA for the CDR3 is TGCAGCGTTGTCCCCTATCAATCCTCGGGAGATGATGCCTACACCTTT.

This clonotype was recorded a few times. The chain couples TRBV19 to TRBJ2-2; D is uncertain. The V end was cut by 5 bases, the J end by 1 base, with 14 bases between. The CDR3 is made up of 16 amino acids. CDR1 is LNHDA, CDR2 SQIVND, per germline (reference sequence). CDR3 loop: CASSSGRPRNTGELFF. The CDR3 DNA is TGTGCCAGTAGTTCAGGCCGTCCACGGAACACCGGGGAGCTGTTTTTT.

About this clonotype: The junction differs from germline at one of its ends, possibly a read error. The chain uses TRBV6-2 or TRBV6-3 and TRBJ2-1, with D perhaps assigned TRBD1 or TRBD2 (6 bases each). The CDR3 sequence is 15 residues long. Germline lookup yields CDR1 MNHEY and CDR2 SVGEGT. CDR3 protein: CDSSYHRGLLHEQFF. As DNA, the CDR3 is TGTGACAGCAGTTACCATCGGGGGCTGCTACATGAGCAGTTCTTC.

As regards this clonotype: Likely a read error: the CDR3 ends without its conserved phenylalanine or tryptophan. The chain employs TRBV7-9 and TRBJ2-3; a possible D gene is TRBD1 (5 bases). Trimming shortened V by 8 bases and J by 4 bases, and 10 bases separated the two germline ends. This CDR3 has 12 amino acids. Germline lookup yields CDR1 SEHNR and CDR2 FQNEAQ (reference sequence). In DNA, the CDR3 is TGTGCCAGCTTGGGGCATGCAGATACGCAGTATCTT. It encodes CASLGHADTQYL.

V usage is TRBV4-1 and J usage is TRBJ2-1, with D perhaps matching TRBD2 (6 bases). Germline CDR1 and CDR2: MGHRA and YSYEKL. The V end lost 4 bases, the J end lost 3 bases, and 16 bases lay between the germline ends. CDR3 length: 16 residues. The CDR3 spells CASSRSTGLIYNEQFF. The CDR3 bases are TGCGCCAGCAGCCGCTCCACGGGACTTATCTACAATGAGCAGTTCTTC.

This clonotype was counted many times. V gene TRBV6-5 combines with J gene TRBJ1-1, with D possibly being TRBD1 (5 bases). V gave up 2 bases and J gave up 1 base, with 5 bases separating them. This CDR3 has 13 residues. Germline V CDR1 and CDR2: MNHEY, SVGAGI. As DNA, the CDR3 is TGTGCCAGCAGTTACACAGGGAACACTGAAGCTTTCTTT. As protein: CASSYTGNTEAFF.

As to this clonotype: One end of the junction fails to match germline, which may point to a read error. This chain uses TRBV12-3 or TRBV12-4 with TRBJ2-3, with D perhaps given as TRBD1 or TRBD2 (6 bases each). CDR3 length equals 15 residues. CDR3 DNA sequence: TGTGCCAACAGTTTGGGGGAAGGGGGGCCAGATACGCAGTATTTT. As protein: CANSLGEGGPDTQYF.

As for this clonotype: As the CDR3 is not closed by the conserved phenylalanine or tryptophan, this likely results from a read error. The CDR3 sequence: CASSQLWGAGGTDMQYS. Written as DNA, the CDR3 is TGCGCCAGCAGCCAACTATGGGGGGCAGGGGGCACGGATATGCAGTATTCT. The J gene is TRBJ2-3, the V gene TRBV5-1; 8 bases line up with TRBD1. Per germline, CDR1 SGHRS and CDR2 YFSETQ. This CDR3 contains 17 residues.

Concerning this clonotype itself: A much bigger clone sits one base away, suggesting this may be a read error. The gene calls are TRBV7-9 and TRBJ1-2; no reliable D call. In germline, CDR1 is SEHNR, CDR2 FQNEAQ (reference sequence). The CDR3 runs to 12 residues. The CDR3 region is CVSSLLDYGYTF. CDR3 in DNA: TGTGTCAGCAGCTTGCTGGACTATGGCTACACCTTC. Variable domain in full (rest from reference TRBV7-9 and TRBJ1-2): DTGVSQNPRHKITKRGQNVTFRCDPISEHNRLYWYRQTLGQGPEFLTYFQNEAQLEKSRLLSDRFSAERPKGSFSTLEIQRTEQGDSAMYLCVSSLLDYGYTFGSGTRLTVV.

For this clonotype: It is likely a read error, because the conserved phenylalanine at the end of the CDR3 is missing. This chain links TRBV11-3 with TRBJ1-1; D is uncertain. Germline V lookup: CDR1 SGHNT, CDR2 YENEEA. The CDR3 spans 16 residues. The V and J ends lost 3 bases and 0 bases respectively, with 14 bases between them. CDR3 bases: TGTGCCAGCAGCTTCGGGGATAGAACCCTGAACACTGAAGCTTTCTCT. Amino acids: CASSFGDRTLNTEAFS.

Only one count was recorded for this clonotype. Because the CDR3 is missing its conserved closing phenylalanine or tryptophan, this is likely a read error. J is TRBJ2-1 and V is TRBV7-9, with 8 bases fitting TRBD2. The germline gives CDR1 SEHNR, CDR2 FQNEAQ (reference sequence). V dropped 7 bases and J dropped 10; count of bases not matched to a gene: 15. This CDR3 comprises 15 residues. CDR3 DNA: TGTGCCAGCATTCCCCCGGGGACTAGATTTCTCGAGCAGTTCTGC. As protein: CASIPPGTRFLEQFC.

This clonotype showed up just a few times. A clone one base away is much larger, so this may be a read error. J is TRBJ2-1 and V is TRBV14; 7 bases map to TRBD2. Germline CDR1 SGHDN, CDR2 FVKESK. The CDR3 has 15 amino acids. CDR3 loop: CASSQVGGSHDEEFF. DNA of the CDR3: TGTGCCAGCAGCCAAGTTGGCGGGAGTCACGATGAGGAGTTCTTC.

The chain combines TRBV10-3 with TRBJ2-7, with D perhaps TRBD1 or TRBD2 (6 bases each). The CDR3 is 15 amino acids. CDR1 and CDR2 (germline): ENHRY, SYGVKD. V lost 4 bases to trimming and J lost 7 bases, with 20 bases between them. This chain's CDR3 is CAISGTSGAGMEQYF. As DNA, the CDR3 is TGTGCCATCAGTGGTACTTCGGGGGCCGGGATGGAGCAGTACTTC.

This clonotype was detected only a few times. This could be a read error, since a much larger clone is one nucleotide away. The rearrangement uses TRBV18 and TRBJ2-7; D not certain. This CDR3 region has 14 residues. Per germline, CDR1 KGHSH and CDR2 LQKENI. Here the CDR3 DNA reads TGTGTCAGCTCACCACCCGATGGTTCCTACGAGCAGTACTTC. The encoded protein is CVSSPPDGSYEQYF.

As for this clonotype: One junction end disagrees with the germline gene, perhaps due to a read error. The chain uses TRBV11-3 and TRBJ2-1; a weak D match, TRBD2 (7 bases). The CDR3 runs 16 residues. Germline values: CDR1 SGHNT, CDR2 YENEEA. CDR3 residues: CASSLDPTGGRGEHFF. Here the CDR3 DNA reads TGTGCCAGTAGCTTAGATCCCACGGGGGGCAGGGGTGAACACTTCTTC.

Note on this clonotype: At one boundary the junction diverges from the germline segment, which might be a read error. This chain connects TRBV12-3 or TRBV12-4 to TRBJ1-6; TRBD1 might be the D (6 bases). The CDR3 consists of 14 residues. The DNA for the CDR3 is TGCGCTAGCAGTCGGACAGACTATAATTCACCCCTCCACTTT. Its protein is CASSRTDYNSPLHF.

The genes are TRBV29-1 and TRBJ2-1; 11 nucleotides line up with TRBD2. This CDR3 is built from 14 residues. Germline CDR1 SQVTM, CDR2 ANQGSEA. CDR3 nucleotide sequence: TGCAGTGTCATCCCTAGCGGGAGGTCCAGTGAGCAGTTCTTC. Amino acids: CSVIPSGRSSEQFF.